These 22 T cell receptor beta chains share one sample of origin, sequenced in a study of T cell responses to AZD1222 COVID-19 vaccine. Measured with immunoSEQ multiplex PCR; TCRdb has only the in-frame clones, and not every one. The data contain 150,000 to 200,000 clones, 85% to 95% of them seen just once; the ten biggest clones take up roughly 3.9%. The sample in question was peripheral blood, obtained on day 0 of AZD1222 vaccination. The receptor source for this set is an adult in good health.

The chain links TRBV5-5 to TRBJ2-1; 13 bases agree with TRBD2. CDR3 size: 14 residues. Germline CDR1 SGHKS, CDR2 YYEKEE (reference sequence). The J segment lost 10 bases and the V segment lost 4 bases, leaving 5 bases of the junction unmatched. For the CDR3, the DNA is TGTGCCAGCAGCCGGACTAGCGGGAGTGTGGAGCAGTTCTTC. This translates into CASSRTSGSVEQFF.

The chain couples TRBV18 to TRBJ1-2; 7 nucleotides line up with TRBD1. Germline-derived CDR1 and CDR2 are KGHSH and LQKENI. The CDR3 covers 16 residues. Trimming took 5 bases from V and 8 from J; bases not matched to a gene: 17. The CDR3 sequence is CASSDQGVIGRGGYTF. CDR3 sequence (DNA): TGTGCCAGCTCAGATCAGGGGGTGATAGGACGAGGCGGCTACACCTTC.

V gene TRBV5-1 combines with J gene TRBJ1-1; 10 bases map to TRBD1. With V trimmed by 9 bases and J by 0 bases, 8 bases remained unmatched. Germline CDR1 is SGHRS and CDR2 is YFSETQ. This CDR3 contains 15 residues. CDR3 coding DNA: TGCGCCACCAGTAGGGACAGGGGAATGAACACTGAAGCTTTCTTT. It codes for CATSRDRGMNTEAFF.

The rearrangement uses TRBV9 and TRBJ2-3; D is unresolved. Germline values: CDR1 SGDLS, CDR2 YYNGEE. The CDR3 is 12 residues long. The V end lost 4 bases, the J end lost 7 bases, and 10 bases lay between the germline ends. CDR3 nucleotides: TGTGCCAGCAGCCCCCCCGTGAATACGCAGTATTTT. It encodes CASSPPVNTQYF.

The chain is built from TRBV12-3 or TRBV12-4 and TRBJ1-1; D uncertain. This CDR3 has 13 residues. The ends were cut back, 4 bases at V and 6 bases at J, with 12 bases in the middle. The CDR3 loop reads CASSYSGVSEAFF. CDR3 DNA sequence: TGTGCCAGCAGTTACAGCGGGGTCTCTGAAGCTTTCTTT.

This chain connects TRBV5-1 to TRBJ1-2, with TRBD1 matching 8 bases. CDR1 SGHRS and CDR2 YFSETQ come from the germline V gene. Trimming cost V 3 bases and J 4 bases; bases outside gene matches: 8. This CDR3 spans 15 amino acids. DNA of the CDR3: TGCGCCAGCAGCTCCCTTCTTGGGACAGGCTATGGCTACACCTTC. It specifies CASSSLLGTGYGYTF.

V usage is TRBV5-6 and J usage is TRBJ2-7; TRBD1 matches at 10 bases. Germline-derived CDR1 and CDR2 are SGHDT and YYEEEE. The CDR3 has 16 residues. Germline trimming cut 4 bases from V and 3 bases from J; bases unmatched to any gene: 10. CDR3 nucleotide sequence: TGTGCCAGCAGCGGGACCCGGGACAGGGGTCTCTACGAGCAGTACTTC. It encodes CASSGTRDRGLYEQYF.

This chain's CDR3 is CASSGRASNTEAFF. CDR3 sequence (DNA): TGTGCCAGCAGTGGCCGGGCCTCGAACACTGAAGCTTTCTTT. V usage is TRBV25-1 and J usage is TRBJ1-1; D is unclear. Trimming left V 4 bases short and J 1 base short, with 10 bases between. The CDR3 loop spans 14 amino acids. CDR1 is MGHDK and CDR2 is SYGVNS in the germline V gene.

The chain combines TRBV6-5 with TRBJ1-5, with TRBD1 identical over 7 bases. The junction had 5 bases not matched to a gene; V was cut back by 5 bases and J by 1 base. Germline loops: CDR1 MNHEY, CDR2 SVGAGI. The CDR3 is made up of 15 amino acids. The CDR3 spells CASSKTGLSNQPQHF. The CDR3 DNA reads TGTGCCAGCAGTAAGACAGGGTTAAGCAATCAGCCCCAGCATTTT.

V usage is TRBV19 and J usage is TRBJ2-7, with 11 bases aligning to TRBD2. Germline V CDR1 and CDR2: LNHDA, SQIVND (reference sequence). There are 16 residues in the CDR3. J gave up 0 bases and V 2 bases, and 3 bases lay outside the gene matches. The CDR3 DNA sequence: TGTGCCAGTAGTATAAAACTAGCGGGAGTCTCCTACGAGCAGTACTTC. This gives the protein CASSIKLAGVSYEQYF.

The CDR3 sequence is CASSYWGGIDGYTF. The CDR3 DNA follows: TGTGCCAGCAGTTACTGGGGGGGGATTGATGGCTACACCTTC. The V gene is TRBV6-5, the J gene TRBJ1-2, with TRBD1 as a possible D gene (5 bases). This CDR3 comprises 14 residues. The V end was cut by 1 base, the J end by 6 bases, with 12 bases between. The germline V gene encodes CDR1 MNHEY and CDR2 SVGAGI.

The chain carries TRBV3-1 (or the pseudogene TRBV3-2) and TRBJ1-5, with TRBD1 matching 8 bases. The CDR3 contains 16 residues. The V segment lost 0 bases and the J segment 1 base; nucleotides outside the gene matches: 2. Looked up from germline, CDR1 is LGHDT and CDR2 is YNNKEL (reference sequence). CDR3 coding DNA: TGTGCCAGCAGCCAAGATACAGGGGGGAGCAATCAGCCCCAGCATTTT. It encodes CASSQDTGGSNQPQHF.

V and J are TRBV27 and TRBJ2-2, with D possibly TRBD1 on 5 matching bases. This CDR3 contains 17 residues. Trimming cost V 2 bases and J 3 bases, with 16 bases left between them. Per the germline V gene, CDR1 is MNHEY and CDR2 is SMNVEV (reference sequence). This CDR3 reads CASSLEFWQGDTGELFF. The CDR3 DNA sequence: TGTGCCAGCAGTTTAGAATTCTGGCAGGGCGACACCGGGGAGCTGTTTTTT.

This clone was recorded only once. The chain combines TRBV4-2 with TRBJ1-6, with TRBD1 matching over 9 bases. The CDR3 is made up of 17 amino acids. J was trimmed by 0 bases and V by 4 bases; bases with no gene match: 4. Germline V CDR1 and CDR2: LGHNA, YNFKEQ. This chain's CDR3 is CASSPWTGASYNSPLHF. The CDR3 DNA reads TGTGCCAGCAGCCCGTGGACAGGGGCCTCCTATAATTCACCCCTCCACTTT.

The chain recombines TRBV10-1 with TRBJ2-1, with TRBD2 matching 10 bases. The germline V gene encodes CDR1 WNHNN and CDR2 SYGVQD (reference sequence). This CDR3 is built from 16 residues. J lost 7 bases, V lost 3 bases, and 9 bases had no gene match. The CDR3 bases are TGCGCCAGCAGTGAAACAGGGACTAGCGTTTGGAATGAGCAGTTCTTC. Its protein is CASSETGTSVWNEQFF.

This chain connects TRBV10-3 to TRBJ1-2, with 9 bases identical to TRBD1. The CDR3 runs to 15 residues. CDR1 is ENHRY, CDR2 SYGVKD, per germline. With 7 bases clipped from V and 2 bases from J, the junction kept 8 bases outside the gene matches. The CDR3: CAINRQGGKNYGYTF. The CDR3 DNA is TGTGCCATCAATAGACAGGGGGGAAAGAACTATGGCTACACCTTC.

V is TRBV12-3 or TRBV12-4 and J is TRBJ2-1; 15 bases line up with TRBD2. Germline trimming cut 8 bases from V and 10 bases from J; bases unmatched to any gene: 3. The CDR3 is 13 residues long. The CDR3: CASSGLAGGEQFF. Written as DNA, the CDR3 is TGTGCCAGCTCGGGACTAGCGGGGGGCGAGCAGTTCTTC.

V usage is TRBV27 and J usage is TRBJ1-2; 9 bases are shared with TRBD1. With V trimmed by 5 bases and J by 5 bases, 6 bases remained unmatched. The CDR3 totals 14 residues. Germline-derived CDR1 and CDR2 are MNHEY and SMNVEV (reference sequence). The CDR3 loop is CASSRQGERYGYTF. The CDR3 bases are TGTGCCAGCAGTAGACAGGGGGAGAGGTATGGCTACACCTTC.

The rearrangement links TRBV18 to TRBJ1-2; 7 bases align to TRBD1. With V trimmed by 8 bases and J by 3 bases, 12 bases remained unmatched. This CDR3 is built from 15 residues. Germline CDR1 is KGHSH and CDR2 is LQKENI. The CDR3 sequence is CASTQRTGTDYGYTF. Here the CDR3 DNA reads TGTGCCAGCACTCAACGTACCGGGACAGACTATGGCTACACCTTC.

This rearrangement joins TRBV15 to TRBJ1-1, with D perhaps matching TRBD1 (5 bases). CDR1 LNHNV and CDR2 YYDKDF come from the germline V gene (reference sequence). V lost 0 bases and J 5 bases, leaving 13 bases between the germline ends. This CDR3 has 15 amino acids. Written as DNA, the CDR3 is TGTGCCACCAGCAGAGAGCTGGTAGGGGTAACTGAAGCTTTCTTT. Translating gives CATSRELVGVTEAFF. The full variable domain, with the rest looked up from reference TRBV15 and TRBJ1-1, is DAMVIQNPRYQVTQFGKPVTLSCSQTLNHNVMYWYQQKSSQAPKLLFHYYDKDFNNEADTPDNFQSRRPNTSFCFLDIRSPGLGDTAMYLCATSRELVGVTEAFFGQGTRLTVV.

The chain uses TRBV5-1 and TRBJ2-7; maybe TRBD1 (6 bases). Germline lookup yields CDR1 SGHRS and CDR2 YFSETQ. Between the trimmed V and J ends, which lost 4 bases and 13 bases, there was a span of 24 bases. The CDR3 is 14 residues long. CDR3 amino acids: CASSDSTGVGEAYF. For the CDR3, the DNA is TGCGCCAGCAGCGACTCGACAGGAGTGGGAGAAGCTTACTTC.

The chain uses TRBV7-9 and TRBJ1-6; no definite D call. Germline V lookup: CDR1 SEHNR, CDR2 FQNEAQ (reference sequence). The CDR3 is made up of 15 amino acids. Trimming shortened V by 3 bases and J by 10 bases, and 16 bases separated the two germline ends. As DNA, the CDR3 is TGTGCCAGCAGCTTTACGGACGGATCTGGGTCACCCCTCCACTTT. Encoded protein: CASSFTDGSGSPLHF.